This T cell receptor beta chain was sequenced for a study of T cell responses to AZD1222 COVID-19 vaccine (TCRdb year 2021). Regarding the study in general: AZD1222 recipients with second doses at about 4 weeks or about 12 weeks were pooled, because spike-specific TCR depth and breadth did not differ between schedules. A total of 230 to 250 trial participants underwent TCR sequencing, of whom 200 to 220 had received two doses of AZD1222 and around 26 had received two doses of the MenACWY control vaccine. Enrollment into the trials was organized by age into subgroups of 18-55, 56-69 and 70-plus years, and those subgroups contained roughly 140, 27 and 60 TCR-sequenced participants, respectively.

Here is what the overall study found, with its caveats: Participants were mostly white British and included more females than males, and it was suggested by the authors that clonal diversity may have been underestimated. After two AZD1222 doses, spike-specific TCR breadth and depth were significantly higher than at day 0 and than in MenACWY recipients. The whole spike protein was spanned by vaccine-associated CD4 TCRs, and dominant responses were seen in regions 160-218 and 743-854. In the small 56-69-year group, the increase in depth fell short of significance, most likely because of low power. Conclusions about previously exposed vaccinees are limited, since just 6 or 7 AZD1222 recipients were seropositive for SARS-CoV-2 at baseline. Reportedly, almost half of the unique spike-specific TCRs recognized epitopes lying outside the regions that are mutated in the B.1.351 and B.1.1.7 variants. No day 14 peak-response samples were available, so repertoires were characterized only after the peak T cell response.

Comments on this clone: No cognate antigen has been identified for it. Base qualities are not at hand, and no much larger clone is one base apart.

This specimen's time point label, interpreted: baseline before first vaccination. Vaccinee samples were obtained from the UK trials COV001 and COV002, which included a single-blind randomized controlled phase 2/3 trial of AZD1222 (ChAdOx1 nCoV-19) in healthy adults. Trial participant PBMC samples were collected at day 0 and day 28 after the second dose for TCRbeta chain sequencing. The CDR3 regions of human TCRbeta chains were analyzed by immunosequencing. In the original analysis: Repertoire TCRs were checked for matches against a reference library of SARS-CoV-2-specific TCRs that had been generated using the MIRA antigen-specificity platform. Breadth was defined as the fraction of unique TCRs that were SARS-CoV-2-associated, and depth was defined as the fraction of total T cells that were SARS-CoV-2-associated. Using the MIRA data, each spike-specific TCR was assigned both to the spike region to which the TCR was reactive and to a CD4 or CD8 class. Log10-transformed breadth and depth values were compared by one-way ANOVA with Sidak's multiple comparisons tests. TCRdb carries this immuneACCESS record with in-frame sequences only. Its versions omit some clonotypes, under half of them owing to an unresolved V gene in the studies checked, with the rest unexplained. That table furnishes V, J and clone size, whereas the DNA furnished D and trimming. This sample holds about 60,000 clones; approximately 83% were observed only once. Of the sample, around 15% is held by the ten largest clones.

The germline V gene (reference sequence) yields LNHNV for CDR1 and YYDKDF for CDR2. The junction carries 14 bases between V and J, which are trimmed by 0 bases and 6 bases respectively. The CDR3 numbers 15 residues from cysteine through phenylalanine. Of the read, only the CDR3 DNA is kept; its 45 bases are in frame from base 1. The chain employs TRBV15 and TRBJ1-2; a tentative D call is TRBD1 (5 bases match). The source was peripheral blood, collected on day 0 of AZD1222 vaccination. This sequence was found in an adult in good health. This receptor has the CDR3 CATSRDPTGADGYTF. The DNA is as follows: TGTGCCACCAGCAGAGATCCGACTGGGGCAGATGGCTACACCTTC.